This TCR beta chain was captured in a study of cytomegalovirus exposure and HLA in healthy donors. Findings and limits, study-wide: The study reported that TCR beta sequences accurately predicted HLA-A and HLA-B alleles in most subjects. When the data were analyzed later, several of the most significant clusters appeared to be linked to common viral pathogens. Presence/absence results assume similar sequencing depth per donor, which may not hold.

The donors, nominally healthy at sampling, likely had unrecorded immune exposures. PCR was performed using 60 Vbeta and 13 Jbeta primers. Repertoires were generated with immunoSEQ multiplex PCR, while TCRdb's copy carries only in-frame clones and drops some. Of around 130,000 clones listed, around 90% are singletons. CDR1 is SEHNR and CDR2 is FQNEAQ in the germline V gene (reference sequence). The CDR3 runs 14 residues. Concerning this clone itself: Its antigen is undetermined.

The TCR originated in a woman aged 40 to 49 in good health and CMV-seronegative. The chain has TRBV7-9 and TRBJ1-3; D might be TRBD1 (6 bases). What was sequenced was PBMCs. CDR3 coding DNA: TGTTCCGCAGATAGAGTGGACAGTGGGATTGCCATATATTTT. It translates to CSADRVDSGIAIYF. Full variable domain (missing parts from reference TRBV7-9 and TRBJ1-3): DTGVSQNPRHKITKRGQNVTFRCDPISEHNRLYWYRQTLGQGPEFLTYFQNEAQLEKSRLLSDRFSAERPKGSFSTLEIQRTEQGDSAMYLCSADRVDSGIAIYFGEGSWLTVV.